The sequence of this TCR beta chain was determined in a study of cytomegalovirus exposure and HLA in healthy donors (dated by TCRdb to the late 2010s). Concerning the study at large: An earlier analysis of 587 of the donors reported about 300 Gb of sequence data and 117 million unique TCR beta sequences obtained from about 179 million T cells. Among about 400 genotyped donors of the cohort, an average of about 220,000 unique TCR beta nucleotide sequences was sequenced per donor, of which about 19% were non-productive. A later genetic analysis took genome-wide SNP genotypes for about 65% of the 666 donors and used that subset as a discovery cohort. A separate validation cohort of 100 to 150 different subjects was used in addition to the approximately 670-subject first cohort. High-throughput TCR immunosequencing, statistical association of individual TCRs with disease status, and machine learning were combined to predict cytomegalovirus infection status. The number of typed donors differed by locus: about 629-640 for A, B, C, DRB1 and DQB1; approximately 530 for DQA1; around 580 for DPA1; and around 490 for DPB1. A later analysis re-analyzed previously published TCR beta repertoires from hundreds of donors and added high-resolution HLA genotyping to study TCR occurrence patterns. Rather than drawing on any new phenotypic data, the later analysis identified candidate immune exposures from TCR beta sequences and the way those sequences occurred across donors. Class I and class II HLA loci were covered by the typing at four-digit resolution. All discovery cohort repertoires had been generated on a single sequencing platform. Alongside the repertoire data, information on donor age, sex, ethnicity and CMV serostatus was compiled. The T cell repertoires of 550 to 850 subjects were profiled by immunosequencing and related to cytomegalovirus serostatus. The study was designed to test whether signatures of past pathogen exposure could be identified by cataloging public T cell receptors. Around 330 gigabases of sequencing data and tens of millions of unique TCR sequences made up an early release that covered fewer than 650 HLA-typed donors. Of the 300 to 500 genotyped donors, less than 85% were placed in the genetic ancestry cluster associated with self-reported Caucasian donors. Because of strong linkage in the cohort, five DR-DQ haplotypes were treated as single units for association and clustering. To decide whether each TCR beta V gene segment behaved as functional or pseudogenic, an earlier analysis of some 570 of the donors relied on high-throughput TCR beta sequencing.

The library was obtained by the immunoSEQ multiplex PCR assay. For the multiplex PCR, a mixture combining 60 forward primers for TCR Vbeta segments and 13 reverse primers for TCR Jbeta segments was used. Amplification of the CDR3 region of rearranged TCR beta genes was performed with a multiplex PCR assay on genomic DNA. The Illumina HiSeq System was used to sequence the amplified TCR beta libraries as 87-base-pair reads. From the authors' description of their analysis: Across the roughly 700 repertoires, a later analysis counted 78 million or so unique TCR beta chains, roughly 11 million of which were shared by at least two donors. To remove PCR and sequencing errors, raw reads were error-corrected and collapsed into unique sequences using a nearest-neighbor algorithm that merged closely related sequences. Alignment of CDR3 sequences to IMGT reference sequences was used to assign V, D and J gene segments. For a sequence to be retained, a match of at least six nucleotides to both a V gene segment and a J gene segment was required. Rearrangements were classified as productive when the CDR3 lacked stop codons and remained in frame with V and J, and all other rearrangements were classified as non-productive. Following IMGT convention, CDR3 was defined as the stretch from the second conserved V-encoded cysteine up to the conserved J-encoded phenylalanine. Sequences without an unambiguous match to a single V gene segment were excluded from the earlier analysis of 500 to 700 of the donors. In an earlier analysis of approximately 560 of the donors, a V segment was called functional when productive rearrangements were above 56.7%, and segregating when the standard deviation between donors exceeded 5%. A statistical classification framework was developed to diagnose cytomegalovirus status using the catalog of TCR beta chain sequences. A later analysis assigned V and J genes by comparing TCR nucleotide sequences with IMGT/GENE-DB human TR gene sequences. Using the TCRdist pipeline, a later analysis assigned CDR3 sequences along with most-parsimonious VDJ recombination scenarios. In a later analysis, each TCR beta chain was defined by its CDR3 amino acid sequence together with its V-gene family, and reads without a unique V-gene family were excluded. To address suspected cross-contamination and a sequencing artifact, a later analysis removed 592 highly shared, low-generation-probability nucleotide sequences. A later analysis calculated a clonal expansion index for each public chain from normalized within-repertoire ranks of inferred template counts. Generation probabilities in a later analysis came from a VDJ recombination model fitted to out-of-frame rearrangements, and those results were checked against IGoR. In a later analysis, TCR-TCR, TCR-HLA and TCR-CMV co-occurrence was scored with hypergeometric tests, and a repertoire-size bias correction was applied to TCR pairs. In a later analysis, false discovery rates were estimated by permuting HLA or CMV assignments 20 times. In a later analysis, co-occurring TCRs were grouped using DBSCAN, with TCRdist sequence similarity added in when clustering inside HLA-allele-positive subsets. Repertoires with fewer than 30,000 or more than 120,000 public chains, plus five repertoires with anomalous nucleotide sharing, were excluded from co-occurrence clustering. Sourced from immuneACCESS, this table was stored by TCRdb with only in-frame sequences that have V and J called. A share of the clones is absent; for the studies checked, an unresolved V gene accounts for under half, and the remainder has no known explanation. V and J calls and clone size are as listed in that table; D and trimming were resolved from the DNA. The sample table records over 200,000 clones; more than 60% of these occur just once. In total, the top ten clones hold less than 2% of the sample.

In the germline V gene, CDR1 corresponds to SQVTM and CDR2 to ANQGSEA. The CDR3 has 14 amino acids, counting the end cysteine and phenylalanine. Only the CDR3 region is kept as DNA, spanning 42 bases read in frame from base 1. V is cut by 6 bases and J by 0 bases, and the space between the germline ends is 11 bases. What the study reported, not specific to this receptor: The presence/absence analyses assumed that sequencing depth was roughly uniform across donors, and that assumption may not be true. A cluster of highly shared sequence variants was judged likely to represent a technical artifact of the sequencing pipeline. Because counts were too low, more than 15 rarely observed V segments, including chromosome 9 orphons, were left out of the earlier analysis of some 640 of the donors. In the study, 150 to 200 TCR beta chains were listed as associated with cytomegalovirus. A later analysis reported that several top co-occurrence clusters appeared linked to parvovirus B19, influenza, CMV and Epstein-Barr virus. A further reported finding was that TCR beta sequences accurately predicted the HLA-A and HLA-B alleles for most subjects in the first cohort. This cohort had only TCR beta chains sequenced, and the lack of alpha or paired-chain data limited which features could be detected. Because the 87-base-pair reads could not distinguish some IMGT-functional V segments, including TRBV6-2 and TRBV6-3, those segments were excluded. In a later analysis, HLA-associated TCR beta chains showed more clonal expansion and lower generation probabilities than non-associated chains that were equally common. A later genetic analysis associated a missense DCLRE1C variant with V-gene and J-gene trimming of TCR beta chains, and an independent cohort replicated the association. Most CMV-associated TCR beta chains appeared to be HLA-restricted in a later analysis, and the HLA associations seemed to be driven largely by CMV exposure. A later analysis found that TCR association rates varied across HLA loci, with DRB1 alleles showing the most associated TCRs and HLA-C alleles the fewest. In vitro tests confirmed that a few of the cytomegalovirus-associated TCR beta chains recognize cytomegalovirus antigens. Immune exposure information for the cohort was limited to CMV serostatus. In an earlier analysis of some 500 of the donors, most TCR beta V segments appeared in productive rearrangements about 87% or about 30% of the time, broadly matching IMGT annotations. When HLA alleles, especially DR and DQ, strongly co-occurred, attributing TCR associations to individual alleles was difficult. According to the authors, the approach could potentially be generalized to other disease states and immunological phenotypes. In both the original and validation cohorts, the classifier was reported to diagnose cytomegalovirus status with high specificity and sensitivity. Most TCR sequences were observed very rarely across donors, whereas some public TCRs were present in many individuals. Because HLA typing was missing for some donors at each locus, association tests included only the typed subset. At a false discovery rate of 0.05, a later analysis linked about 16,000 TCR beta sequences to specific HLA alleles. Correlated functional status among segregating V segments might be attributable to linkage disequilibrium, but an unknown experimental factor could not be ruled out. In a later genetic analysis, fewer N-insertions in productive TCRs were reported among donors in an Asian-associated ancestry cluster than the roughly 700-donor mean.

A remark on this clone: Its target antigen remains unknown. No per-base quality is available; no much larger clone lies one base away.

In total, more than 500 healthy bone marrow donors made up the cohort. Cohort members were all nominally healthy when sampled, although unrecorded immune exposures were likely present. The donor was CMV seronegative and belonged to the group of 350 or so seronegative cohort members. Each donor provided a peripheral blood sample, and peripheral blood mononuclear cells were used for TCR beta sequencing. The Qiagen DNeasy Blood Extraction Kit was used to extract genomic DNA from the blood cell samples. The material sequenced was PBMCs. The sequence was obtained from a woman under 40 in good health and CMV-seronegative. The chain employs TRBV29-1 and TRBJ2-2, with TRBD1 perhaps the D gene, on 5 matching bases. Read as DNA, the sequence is TGCAGCGTCGGACAATTACCGAACACCGGGGAGCTGTTTTTT. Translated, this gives CSVGQLPNTGELFF.